The 25 T cell receptor beta chains presented below share a single source sample, sequenced in a study of response to subunit inactivated influenza vaccine. TCRdb re-analysed the RT-PCR reads in MiXCR, keeping a single row per CDR3 protein. The sample consists of about 540,000 distinct CDR3 sequences, roughly 23% of them appearing once. This sample also appeared in a second study, on T cells expressing NK-cell markers. Turning to that study: TCR beta cDNA was generated via 5'RACE template switching incorporating UMIs.

This sample comprised CD4+ T cells sorted from PBMCs, obtained roughly 12 days after vaccination. These receptors came from a man between 45 and 60 years old who received an inactivated influenza vaccine.

The chain uses TRBV25-1 and TRBJ2-3, with D maybe TRBD1 (5 bases). V lost 4 bases and J lost 5, with 16 bases in between. Looked up from germline, CDR1 is MGHDK and CDR2 is SYGVNS. The CDR3 is made up of 15 amino acids. CDR3 sequence: CASSVGVTERDTQYF. The CDR3 DNA follows: TGTGCCAGCAGTGTAGGGGTTACCGAGAGAGATACGCAGTATTTT.

This clonotype was seen a few times. V is TRBV4-2 and J is TRBJ2-1, with D maybe TRBD1 (6 bases). Germline V gene lookup returns CDR1 LGHNA and CDR2 YNFKEQ. There are 13 residues in the CDR3. Trimming left V 0 bases short and J 16 bases short, with 16 bases between. The CDR3 nucleotides are TGTGCCAGCAGCCAAGATCGAGGAGACAGGCCATTCTTC. It translates to CASSQDRGDRPFF.

This clonotype was seen a handful of times. This chain joins TRBV7-3 and TRBJ2-7; 14 bases line up with TRBD2. V lost 6 bases, J lost 5 bases, and 9 bases stayed unmatched. Germline CDR1 reads SGHTA; CDR2 reads FQGTGA. This CDR3 comprises 16 residues. CDR3 DNA: TGTGCCAGCAGAGGTTCGGGGACTAGCGGGAGAAACGAGCAGTACTTC. It is translated as CASRGSGTSGRNEQYF.

This clonotype was detected a few times. This sequence joins TRBV7-2 and TRBJ2-1; 7 bases agree with TRBD2. Unmatched junction bases numbered 8, after V lost 5 bases and J lost 4 bases. Germline CDR1 SGHTA, CDR2 FQGNSA. CDR3 length: 15 amino acids. CDR3 region: CASSVSSGLYNEQFF. The CDR3 region has the DNA TGTGCCAGCAGCGTATCTAGCGGACTTTACAATGAGCAGTTCTTC.

This clonotype was counted a few times. The chain couples TRBV7-9 to TRBJ2-7, with a possible D match to TRBD1 (6 bases). The CDR3 runs 15 residues. CDR1 and CDR2 (germline): SEHNR, FQNEAQ (reference sequence). Trimming cost V 1 base and J 4 bases, with 14 bases left between them. CDR3 amino acids: CASSLGDRMLYEQYF. CDR3 nucleotide sequence: TGTGCCAGCAGCTTAGGAGACAGGATGCTTTACGAGCAGTACTTC.

This chain connects TRBV5-1 to TRBJ2-7; D unresolved. The CDR3 spans 14 residues. Germline loops: CDR1 SGHRS, CDR2 YFSETQ. V lost 2 bases and J 2 bases, leaving 11 bases between the germline ends. The CDR3 loop reads CASSFQEVTYEQYF. CDR3 in DNA: TGCGCCAGCAGCTTCCAGGAAGTAACCTACGAGCAGTACTTC.

V and J are TRBV29-1 and TRBJ2-7; the match to TRBD1 covers 7 bases. The germline gives CDR1 SQVTM, CDR2 ANQGSEA. The trim removed 6 bases at V and 7 bases at J, leaving 9 bases unmatched. This CDR3 contains 12 residues. CDR3 sequence reads: CSVLGQVWEQYF. In DNA, the CDR3 is TGCAGCGTCCTCGGACAGGTGTGGGAGCAGTACTTC.

This sequence joins TRBV12-3 or TRBV12-4 and TRBJ2-1; 11 bases agree with TRBD2. This CDR3 region has 15 residues. Germline trimming cut 6 bases from V and 9 bases from J; bases unmatched to any gene: 10. CDR3 sequence (DNA): TGTGCCAGCAGACGCCAACTAGCGGGGGAGGGTGAGCAGTTCTTC. Protein: CASRRQLAGEGEQFF.

V is TRBV12-3 or TRBV12-4 and J is TRBJ1-3; 10 positions match TRBD1. The junction had 10 bases not matched to a gene; V was cut back by 5 bases and J by 12 bases. The CDR3 runs 14 residues. CDR3 nucleotide sequence: TGTGCCAGCAGTCTAACCGGGACAGGGGCGAACATATATTTT. Translating it yields CASSLTGTGANIYF.

A few counts support this clonotype. V gene TRBV21-1 combines with J gene TRBJ2-5; the DNA was not compared with TRBD1, the D call given in the table. TRBV21-1 is classified as a pseudogene. This CDR3 contains 14 residues. CDR3: CASDRPGDGETQYF. The CDR3 DNA reads as TGTGCCAGCGACCGTCCGGGGGACGGAGAGACCCAGTACTTC.

This chain links TRBV2 with TRBJ1-1, with D maybe TRBD1 (5 bases). Germline values: CDR1 SNHLY, CDR2 FYNNEI. The ends were cut back, 5 bases at V and 5 bases at J, with 9 bases in the middle. The length of the CDR3 is 12 residues. The CDR3 DNA follows: TGTGCCAGCAGTCGGGGGTGGACTGAAGCTTTCTTT. Translation: CASSRGWTEAFF.

V usage is TRBV20-1 and J usage is TRBJ2-6; D might be TRBD1 (6 bases). Between the trimmed V and J ends, which lost 2 bases and 4 bases, there was a span of 12 bases. The CDR3 has 15 amino acids. Germline loops: CDR1 DFQATT, CDR2 SNEGSKA (reference sequence). The CDR3 region has the DNA TGCAGTGCTAGAAACAGGGTGAAAGGGGCCAACGTCCTGACTTTC. It codes for CSARNRVKGANVLTF.

The V and J genes are TRBV5-1 and TRBJ2-1; 7 bases map to TRBD2. J gave up 5 bases and V 1 base, and 9 bases lay outside the gene matches. Germline CDR1 reads SGHRS; CDR2 reads YFSETQ. CDR3 length: 16 residues. As DNA, the CDR3 is TGCGCCAGCAGCTTGTCGGAGGGAGGGCCGGACAATGAGCAGTTCTTC. This encodes CASSLSEGGPDNEQFF.

The chain uses TRBV6-1 and TRBJ1-3; tentative D call: TRBD1 (5 bases). V lost 7 bases and J lost 2, with 9 bases in between. This CDR3 is built from 13 residues. Germline values: CDR1 MNHNS, CDR2 SASEGT. The CDR3 loop reads CASMQGPGNTIYF. Written as DNA, the CDR3 is TGTGCCAGCATGCAGGGCCCTGGAAACACCATATATTTT.

This clonotype has ten or more counts. This chain joins TRBV27 and TRBJ1-1; 8 bases line up with TRBD1. The CDR3 has 13 residues. CDR1 is MNHEY and CDR2 is SMNVEV in the germline V gene (reference sequence). Trimming took 6 bases from V and 4 from J; bases not matched to a gene: 4. As DNA, the CDR3 is TGTGCCAGCAGACTTACAGGGGGCACTGAAGCTTTCTTT. This encodes CASRLTGGTEAFF.

This clonotype was counted between two and nine times. The chain couples TRBV5-5 to TRBJ1-5; 9 nucleotides line up with TRBD1. With V trimmed by 2 bases and J by 11 bases, 14 bases remained unmatched. The CDR3 spans 16 residues. The germline V gene has CDR1 SGHKS and CDR2 YYEKEE (reference sequence). The CDR3 is CASSLRGDRAMKAQHF. In nucleotides, the CDR3 is TGTGCCAGCAGCTTAAGGGGGGACAGGGCTATGAAGGCCCAGCATTTT.

This chain connects TRBV3-1 to TRBJ1-3, with 7 nucleotides matching TRBD1. V lost 4 bases, J lost 4 bases, and 7 bases stayed unmatched. Germline V lookup: CDR1 LGHDT, CDR2 YNNKEL (reference sequence). The CDR3 runs to 15 residues. The CDR3 loop is CASSPRDRLGNTIYF. The DNA of the CDR3 is TGTGCCAGCAGCCCCCGGGACAGACTAGGAAACACCATATATTTT. Full variable domain (remainder filled in from reference TRBV3-1 and TRBJ1-3): DTAVSQTPKYLVTQMGNDKSIKCEQNLGHDTMYWYKQDSKKFLKIMFSYNNKELIINETVPNRFSPKSPDKAHLNLHINSLELGDSAVYFCASSPRDRLGNTIYFGEGSWLTVV.

This clonotype was seen a few times. The chain carries TRBV7-2 and TRBJ2-4; 8 nucleotides agree with TRBD1. This CDR3 contains 14 residues. Germline V gene lookup returns CDR1 SGHTA and CDR2 FQGNSA. With V trimmed by 5 bases and J by 8 bases, 8 bases remained unmatched. DNA of the CDR3: TGTGCCAGCAGCCTAGACAGGGGATGGGACATTCAGTACTTC. Amino acid sequence: CASSLDRGWDIQYF. Together with reference TRBV7-2 and TRBJ2-4, the CDR3 gives the full variable domain: GAGVSQSPSNKVTEKGKDVELRCDPISGHTALYWYRQSLGQGLEFLIYFQGNSAPDKSGLPSDRFSAERTGGSVSTLTIQRTQQEDSAVYLCASSLDRGWDIQYFGAGTRLSVL.

This clonotype showed up many times. The CDR3, as DNA: TGTGCCAGCAGCCCGGAAGCCAGGGGTGAAGCTTTCTTT. It encodes CASSPEARGEAFF. The gene calls are TRBV3-1 and TRBJ1-1; tentatively, D is TRBD1 (6 bases). The germline CDR1 and CDR2 sequences are LGHDT and YNNKEL (reference sequence). Trimming removed 4 bases from V and 7 bases from J, with 13 bases in between. There are 13 residues in the CDR3.

The chain is built from TRBV18 and TRBJ1-2; D is undetermined. The CDR3 is 12 residues long. The ends were cut back, 3 bases at V and 7 bases at J, with 9 bases in the middle. Germline CDR1 is KGHSH and CDR2 is LQKENI. The CDR3 DNA follows: TGTGCCAGCTCACCTATGGACGGTGGCTACACCTTC. Translated, it gives CASSPMDGGYTF.

In its sample, this clonotype was seen a few times. The chain joins TRBV20-1 to TRBJ2-5, with D possibly matching TRBD1 (5 bases). Trimming stripped 0 bases from V and 6 bases from J, with 14 bases between. The CDR3 sequence is 14 residues long. Germline CDR1 DFQATT, CDR2 SNEGSKA (reference sequence). In nucleotides, the CDR3 is TGCAGTGCTAGAGATGTTAAAGGGGCTAAGACCCAGTACTTC. It translates to CSARDVKGAKTQYF.

This clonotype was seen a few times. This chain joins TRBV7-2 and TRBJ2-1, with TRBD2 matching over 8 bases. Germline V gene lookup returns CDR1 SGHTA and CDR2 FQGNSA. Trimming removed 2 bases from V and 5 bases from J; junction bases left unmatched: 5. The CDR3 is 15 amino acids. Written as DNA, the CDR3 is TGTGCCAGCAGCTTAATTCGCGGGGGGAACAATGAGCAGTTCTTC. Encoded protein: CASSLIRGGNNEQFF.

The chain joins TRBV20-1 to TRBJ1-6, with D hard to call. This CDR3 is built from 14 residues. V lost 5 bases to trimming and J lost 0 bases, with 8 bases between them. Germline V gene lookup returns CDR1 DFQATT and CDR2 SNEGSKA (reference sequence). CDR3 nucleotides: TGCAGTGCTCGTGGGAGCTCCTATAATTCACCCCTCCACTTT. Translated, it gives CSARGSSYNSPLHF.

The V and J genes are TRBV20-1 and TRBJ2-7; possibly TRBD1 for D (5 bases). The germline V and J ends were trimmed by 1 base and 1 base, with 8 bases remaining between them. This CDR3 region has 13 residues. Germline loops: CDR1 DFQATT, CDR2 SNEGSKA (reference sequence). The CDR3 DNA follows: TGCAGTGCTAGAGTCCAGGGATCCTACGAGCAGTACTTC. Amino acids: CSARVQGSYEQYF.

This clonotype has more than one count but fewer than ten. The chain combines TRBV30 with TRBJ2-3; D is perhaps TRBD2 (5 bases). Per germline, CDR1 GTSNPN and CDR2 SVGIG (reference sequence). V lost 1 base and J lost 2, with 7 bases in between. There are 13 residues in the CDR3. The CDR3 loop reads CAWSAGITDTQYF. In DNA, the CDR3 is TGTGCCTGGAGTGCGGGAATCACAGATACGCAGTATTTT.